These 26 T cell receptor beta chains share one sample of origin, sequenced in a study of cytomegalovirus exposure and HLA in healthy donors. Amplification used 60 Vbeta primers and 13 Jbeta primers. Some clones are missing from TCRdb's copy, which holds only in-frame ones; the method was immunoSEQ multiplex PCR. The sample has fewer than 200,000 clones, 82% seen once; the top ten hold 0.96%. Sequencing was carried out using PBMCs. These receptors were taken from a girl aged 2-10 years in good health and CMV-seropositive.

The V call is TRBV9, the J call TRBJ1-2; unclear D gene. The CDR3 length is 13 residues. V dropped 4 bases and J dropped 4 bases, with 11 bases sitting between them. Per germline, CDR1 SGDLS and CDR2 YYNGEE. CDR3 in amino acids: CASSPTSGYGYTF. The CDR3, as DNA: TGTGCCAGCAGCCCCACCTCGGGCTATGGCTACACCTTC. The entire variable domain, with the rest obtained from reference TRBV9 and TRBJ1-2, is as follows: DSGVTQTPKHLITATGQRVTLRCSPRSGDLSVYWYQQSLDQGLQFLIQYYNGEERAKGNILERFSAQQFPDLHSELNLSSLELGDSALYFCASSPTSGYGYTFGSGTRLTVV.

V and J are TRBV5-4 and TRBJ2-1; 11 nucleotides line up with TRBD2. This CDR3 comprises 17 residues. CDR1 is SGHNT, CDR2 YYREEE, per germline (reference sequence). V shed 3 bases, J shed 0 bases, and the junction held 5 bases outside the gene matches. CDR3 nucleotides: TGTGCCAGCAGCTCAACTAGCGGGAGTGTCTCCTACAATGAGCAGTTCTTC. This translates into CASSSTSGSVSYNEQFF.

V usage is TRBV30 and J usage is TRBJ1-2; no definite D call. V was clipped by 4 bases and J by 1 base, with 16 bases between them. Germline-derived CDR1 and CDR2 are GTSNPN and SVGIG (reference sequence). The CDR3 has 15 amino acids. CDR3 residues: CAWTRDTLRNYGYTF. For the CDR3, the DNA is TGTGCCTGGACAAGAGACACTTTACGTAACTATGGCTACACCTTC.

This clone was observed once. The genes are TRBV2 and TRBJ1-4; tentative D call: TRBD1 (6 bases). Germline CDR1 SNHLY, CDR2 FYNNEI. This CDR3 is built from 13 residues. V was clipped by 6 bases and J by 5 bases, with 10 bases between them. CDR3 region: CASSRTENEKLFF. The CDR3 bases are TGTGCCAGCAGCAGGACAGAGAATGAAAAACTGTTTTTT. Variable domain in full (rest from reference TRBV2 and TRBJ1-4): EPEVTQTPSHQVTQMGQEVILRCVPISNHLYFYWYRQILGQKVEFLVSFYNNEISEKSEIFDDQFSVERPDGSNFTLKIRSTKLEDSAMYFCASSRTENEKLFFGSGTQLSVL.

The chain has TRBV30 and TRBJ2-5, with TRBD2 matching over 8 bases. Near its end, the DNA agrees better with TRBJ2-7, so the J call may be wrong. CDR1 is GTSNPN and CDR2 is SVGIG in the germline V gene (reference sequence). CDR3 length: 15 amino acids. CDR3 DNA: TGTGCCCCGACCCGTCGGGGGGGAACACCCTACGAGCAGTACTTC. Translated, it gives CAPTRRGGTPYEQYF.

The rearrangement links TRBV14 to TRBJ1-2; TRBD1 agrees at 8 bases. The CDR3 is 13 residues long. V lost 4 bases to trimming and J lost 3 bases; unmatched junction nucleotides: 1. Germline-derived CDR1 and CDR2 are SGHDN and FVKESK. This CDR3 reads CASSPDRDYGYTF. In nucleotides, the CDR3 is TGTGCCAGCAGCCCGGACAGGGACTATGGCTACACCTTC.

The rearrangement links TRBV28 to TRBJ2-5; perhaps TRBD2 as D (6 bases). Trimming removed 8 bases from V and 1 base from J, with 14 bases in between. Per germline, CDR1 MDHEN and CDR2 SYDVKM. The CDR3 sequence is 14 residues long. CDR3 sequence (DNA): TGTGCCAGCTACGGGAGTTTCCTCCAAGAGACCCAGTACTTC. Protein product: CASYGSFLQETQYF. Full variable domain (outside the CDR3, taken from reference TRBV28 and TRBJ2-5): DVKVTQSSRYLVKRTGEKVFLECVQDMDHENMFWYRQDPGLGLRLIYFSYDVKMKEKGDIPEGYSVSREKKERFSLILESASTNQTSMYLCASYGSFLQETQYFGPGTRLLVL.

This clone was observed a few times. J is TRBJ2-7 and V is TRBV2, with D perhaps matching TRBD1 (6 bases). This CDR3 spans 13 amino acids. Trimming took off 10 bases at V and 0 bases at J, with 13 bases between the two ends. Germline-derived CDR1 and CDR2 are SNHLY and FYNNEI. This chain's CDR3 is CATRDRHSYEQYF. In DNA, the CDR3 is TGTGCCACCCGAGACAGGCACTCCTACGAGCAGTACTTC.

Here the CDR3 reads CASSEVGGNSPLHF. The CDR3, as DNA: TGTGCCAGCAGTGAGGTCGGTGGTAATTCACCCCTCCACTTT. The V call is TRBV25-1, the J call TRBJ1-6; D is unclear. The germline V gene has CDR1 MGHDK and CDR2 SYGVNS. V was trimmed by 3 bases and J by 6 bases, leaving 9 bases between them. There are 14 residues in the CDR3.

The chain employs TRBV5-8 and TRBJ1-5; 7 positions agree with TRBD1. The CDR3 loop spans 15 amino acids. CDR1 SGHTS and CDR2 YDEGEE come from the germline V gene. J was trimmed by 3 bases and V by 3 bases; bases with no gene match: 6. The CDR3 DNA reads TGTGCCAGCAGCTGGGGACAGACTTTCAATCAGCCCCAGCATTTT. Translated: CASSWGQTFNQPQHF.

The CDR3 loop is CATRRDRTTGGEAFF. CDR3 bases: TGTGCCACACGGCGGGACAGAACTACCGGAGGTGAAGCTTTCTTT. The J gene is TRBJ1-1, the V gene TRBV27, with TRBD1 matching over 7 bases. J was trimmed by 7 bases and V by 10 bases; bases with no gene match: 18. The germline gives CDR1 MNHEY, CDR2 SMNVEV (reference sequence). The CDR3 consists of 15 residues.

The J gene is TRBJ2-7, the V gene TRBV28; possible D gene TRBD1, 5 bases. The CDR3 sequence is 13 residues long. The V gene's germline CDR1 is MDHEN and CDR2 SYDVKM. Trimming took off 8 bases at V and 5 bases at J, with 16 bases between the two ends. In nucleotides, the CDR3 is TGTGCCAGCGGGGCAGGCCGCCAGCACGAGCAGTACTTC. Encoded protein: CASGAGRQHEQYF.

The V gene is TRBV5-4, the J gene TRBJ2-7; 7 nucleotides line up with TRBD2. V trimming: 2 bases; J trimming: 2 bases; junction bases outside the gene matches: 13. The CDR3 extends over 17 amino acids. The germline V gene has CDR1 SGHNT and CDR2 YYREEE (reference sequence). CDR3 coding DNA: TGTGCCAGCAGCTTAGAAGGACTAGTGGGAGTCGCCTACGAGCAGTACTTC. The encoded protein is CASSLEGLVGVAYEQYF.

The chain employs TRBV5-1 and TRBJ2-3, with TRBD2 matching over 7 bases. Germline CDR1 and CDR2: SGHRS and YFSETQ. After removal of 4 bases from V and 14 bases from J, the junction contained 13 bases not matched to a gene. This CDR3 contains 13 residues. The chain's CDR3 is CASSPYERGGGYF. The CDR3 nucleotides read TGCGCCAGCAGCCCCTACGAGCGTGGGGGGGGGTATTTT.

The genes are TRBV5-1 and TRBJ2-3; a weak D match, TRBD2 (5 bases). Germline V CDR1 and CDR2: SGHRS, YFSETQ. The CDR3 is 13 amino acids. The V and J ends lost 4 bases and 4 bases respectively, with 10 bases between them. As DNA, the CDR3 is TGCGCCAGCAGCCTAGCAGTGTCAGATACGCAGTATTTT. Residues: CASSLAVSDTQYF. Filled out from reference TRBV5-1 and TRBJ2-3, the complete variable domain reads KAGVTQTPRYLIKTRGQQVTLSCSPISGHRSVSWYQQTPGQGLQFLFEYFSETQRNKGNFPGRFSGRQFSNSRSEMNVSTLELGDSALYLCASSLAVSDTQYFGPGTRLTVL.

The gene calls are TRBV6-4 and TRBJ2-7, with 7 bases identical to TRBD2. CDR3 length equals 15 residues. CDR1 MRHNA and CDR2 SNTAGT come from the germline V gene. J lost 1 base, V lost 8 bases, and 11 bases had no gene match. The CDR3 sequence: CASSPGASGSYEQYF. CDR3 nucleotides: TGTGCCAGCTCACCCGGGGCTAGCGGTTCCTACGAGCAGTACTTC.

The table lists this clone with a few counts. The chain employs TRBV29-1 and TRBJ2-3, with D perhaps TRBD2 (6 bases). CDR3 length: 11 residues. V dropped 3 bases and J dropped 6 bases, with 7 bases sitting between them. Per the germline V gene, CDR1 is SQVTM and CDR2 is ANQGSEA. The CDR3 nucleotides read TGCAGCGTTGATGGAGGGGATACGCAGTATTTT. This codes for CSVDGGDTQYF.

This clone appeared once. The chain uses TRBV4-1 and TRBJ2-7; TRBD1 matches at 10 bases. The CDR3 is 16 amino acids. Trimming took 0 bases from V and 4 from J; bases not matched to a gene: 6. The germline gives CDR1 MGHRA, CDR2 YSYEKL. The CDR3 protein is CASSQDRDRGSYEQYF. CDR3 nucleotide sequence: TGCGCCAGCAGCCAAGATAGGGACAGGGGATCTTACGAGCAGTACTTC.

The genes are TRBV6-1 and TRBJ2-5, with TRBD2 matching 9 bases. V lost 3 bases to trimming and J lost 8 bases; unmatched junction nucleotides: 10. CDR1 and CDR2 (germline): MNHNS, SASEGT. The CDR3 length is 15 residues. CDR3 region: CASSDLAGAAGTQYF. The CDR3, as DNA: TGTGCCAGCAGTGATTTAGCGGGAGCGGCTGGTACCCAGTACTTC.

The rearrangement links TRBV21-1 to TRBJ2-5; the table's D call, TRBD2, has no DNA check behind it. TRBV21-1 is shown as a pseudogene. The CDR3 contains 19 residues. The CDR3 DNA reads TGTGCCAGCAGCACAAGAGGGACTAGCGGGATTGAAACCCAAGAGACCCAGTACTTC. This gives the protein CASSTRGTSGIETQETQYF.

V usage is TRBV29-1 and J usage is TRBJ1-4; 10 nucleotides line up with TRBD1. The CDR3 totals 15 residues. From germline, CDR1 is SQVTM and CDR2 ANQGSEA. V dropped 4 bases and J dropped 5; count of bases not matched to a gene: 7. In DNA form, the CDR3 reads TGCAGCGTTGCTGGACAGGGGGTGGAGAATGAAAAACTGTTTTTT. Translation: CSVAGQGVENEKLFF.

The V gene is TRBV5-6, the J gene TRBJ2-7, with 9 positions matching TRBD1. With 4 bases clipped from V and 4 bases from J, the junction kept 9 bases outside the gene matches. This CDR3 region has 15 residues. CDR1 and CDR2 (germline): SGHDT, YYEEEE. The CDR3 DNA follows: TGTGCCAGCAGCCGTCCTGACAGGGGGGAGTACGAGCAGTACTTC. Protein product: CASSRPDRGEYEQYF.

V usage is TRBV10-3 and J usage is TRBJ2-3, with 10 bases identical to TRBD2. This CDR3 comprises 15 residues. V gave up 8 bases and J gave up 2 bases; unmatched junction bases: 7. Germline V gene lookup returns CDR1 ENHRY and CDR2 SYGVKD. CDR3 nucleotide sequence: TGTGCCATCTTTGATAGCGGGAGGTCCACAGATACGCAGTATTTT. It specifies CAIFDSGRSTDTQYF.

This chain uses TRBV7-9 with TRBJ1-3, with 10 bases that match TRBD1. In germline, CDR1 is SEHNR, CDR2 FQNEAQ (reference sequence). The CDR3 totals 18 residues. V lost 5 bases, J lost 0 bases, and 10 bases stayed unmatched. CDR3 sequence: CASSPGTGVSGSGNTIYF. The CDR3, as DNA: TGTGCCAGCAGCCCCGGGACAGGGGTTTCGGGCTCTGGAAACACCATATATTTT.

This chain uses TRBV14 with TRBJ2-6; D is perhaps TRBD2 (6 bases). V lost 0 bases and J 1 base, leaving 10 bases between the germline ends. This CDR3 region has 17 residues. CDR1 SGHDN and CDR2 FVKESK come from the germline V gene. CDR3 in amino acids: CASSQEVGTSGANVLTF. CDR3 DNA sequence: TGTGCCAGCAGCCAAGAGGTTGGGACTTCTGGGGCCAACGTCCTGACTTTC. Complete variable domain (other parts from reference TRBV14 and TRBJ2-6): EAGVTQFPSHSVIEKGQTVTLRCDPISGHDNLYWYRRVMGKEIKFLLHFVKESKQDESGMPNNRFLAERTGGTYSTLKVQPAELEDSGVYFCASSQEVGTSGANVLTFGAGSRLTVL.

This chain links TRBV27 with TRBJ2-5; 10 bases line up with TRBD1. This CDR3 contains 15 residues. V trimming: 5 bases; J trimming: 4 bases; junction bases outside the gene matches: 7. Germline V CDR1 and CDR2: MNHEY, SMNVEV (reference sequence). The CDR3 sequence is CASSLGQGTGETQYF. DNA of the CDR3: TGTGCCAGCAGTCTGGGACAGGGGACAGGAGAGACCCAGTACTTC.